A selection of T cell receptor beta chains follows, all from one sample in a study of shared clonotypes between healthy human individuals. Using immunoSEQ multiplex PCR, the repertoire was profiled, and TCRdb retains in-frame clones only, with some absent. The top ten hold 1.1% of the sample, which has just over 2,000,000 clones, less than 95% seen once. Sequencing was carried out using naive CD8+ T cells sorted from blood. The receptors derive from a man aged 18-30 years in good health. The CDR3 runs from the conserved cysteine through the conserved F or W. D genes are given only for firm matches. The listing skips clone size in some rows; elsewhere it reads once, few, many or a size class.

13,TRBV2,-,-,TRBJ2-1,CASSDTTYNEQFF,TGTGCCAGCAGTGACACGACCTACAATGAGCAGTTCTTC
15,TRBV5-1,once,TRBD1,TRBJ2-7,CASSLQGVTSYEQYF,TGCGCCAGCAGCTTACAGGGGGTGACCTCCTACGAGCAGTACTTC
16,TRBV5-1,-,TRBD2,TRBJ2-5,CASSLVTGGPEETQYF,TGCGCCAGCAGCTTGGTAACGGGAGGGCCAGAGGAGACCCAGTACTTC
15,TRBV6-5,-,-,TRBJ2-3,CASSYSEQGSDTQYF,TGTGCCAGCAGTTACAGTGAACAGGGTTCAGATACGCAGTATTTT
15,TRBV9,-,-,TRBJ1-4,CASRVSAHEGEKLFF,TGTGCCAGCAGGGTCTCTGCACATGAGGGTGAAAAACTGTTTTTT
11,TRBV7-8,-,-,TRBJ2-5,CASSAPGAQYF,TGTGCCAGCAGCGCGCCGGGGGCCCAGTACTTC
14,TRBV29-1,-,TRBD1,TRBJ1-1,CSVAGGGAGTEAFF,TGCAGCGTTGCAGGGGGAGGGGCCGGCACTGAAGCTTTCTTT
14,TRBV27,-,-,TRBJ1-1,CATRWRGSGTEAFF,TGTGCCACCAGGTGGCGAGGGTCGGGCACTGAAGCTTTCTTT
13,TRBV6-6,-,-,TRBJ1-5,CASDFRAGQPQHF,TGTGCCAGCGATTTCAGGGCTGGTCAGCCCCAGCATTTT
18,TRBV4-3,-,-,TRBJ2-6,CASSQGAGEASGANVLTF,TGCGCCAGCAGCCAAGGGGCAGGGGAGGCGAGTGGGGCCAACGTCCTGACTTTC
15,TRBV7-9,-,TRBD1,TRBJ2-5,CASSPTGLMGETQYF,TGTGCCAGCAGCCCGACAGGGTTGATGGGGGAGACCCAGTACTTC
14,TRBV28,once,-,TRBJ2-7,CASSPSTIHFEQYF,TGTGCCAGCAGTCCCAGCACGATACATTTCGAGCAGTACTTC
12,TRBV12-5,once,-,TRBJ2-1,CASGSGGHEQFF,TGTGCTAGTGGCTCGGGGGGCCATGAGCAGTTCTTC
15,TRBV4-1,-,-,TRBJ2-3,CASSQDGDSTDTQYF,TGCGCCAGCAGCCAAGATGGTGACAGTACAGATACGCAGTATTTT
12,TRBV5-6,-,-,TRBJ2-7,CASSLASYEQYF,TGTGCCAGCAGCTTGGCCTCCTACGAGCAGTACTTC
18,TRBV14,-,TRBD1,TRBJ2-5,CASSQGANRGLVQETQYF,TGTGCCAGCAGCCAAGGTGCCAACAGGGGGCTGGTACAAGAGACCCAGTACTTC
13,TRBV7-9,-,-,TRBJ2-5,CASSLALIETQYF,TGTGCCAGCAGCTTAGCGCTTATTGAGACCCAGTACTTC
16,TRBV4-1,-,TRBD2,TRBJ2-3,CASSRGGLQPSDTQYF,TGCGCCAGCAGCCGCGGGGGACTACAGCCGTCCGATACGCAGTATTTT
14,TRBV6-1,-,-,TRBJ2-7,CASSETGTPYEQYF,TGTGCCAGCAGTGAAACAGGGACACCATACGAGCAGTACTTC
13,TRBV7-6,-,-,TRBJ2-3,CASSSTGTDTQYF,TGTGCCAGCAGCTCAACAGGGACAGATACGCAGTATTTT
12,TRBV9,once,-,TRBJ2-1,CASSLQEHEQFF,TGTGCCAGCAGCTTACAAGAGCATGAGCAGTTCTTC
15,TRBV27,-,TRBD1,TRBJ2-5,CASSSRQGGRETQYF,TGTGCCAGCAGTTCCAGACAGGGCGGGCGAGAGACCCAGTACTTC
14,TRBV10-3,-,-,TRBJ2-7,CAISEAPAPNEQYF,TGTGCCATCAGTGAGGCCCCCGCCCCCAACGAGCAGTACTTC
14,TRBV28,-,-,TRBJ2-7,CASSRPRSSYEQYF,TGTGCCAGCAGCAGACCCAGGAGCTCCTACGAGCAGTACTTC
13,TRBV9,-,TRBD1,TRBJ1-6,CASGGDSNSPLHF,TGTGCCAGCGGGGGGGACAGCAATTCACCCCTCCACTTT
13,TRBV5-1,once,-,TRBJ2-1,CASSPGPSDEQFF,TGCGCCAGCAGCCCCGGGCCAAGCGATGAGCAGTTCTTC
15,TRBV27,-,-,TRBJ2-7,CASSPVVLSSYEQYF,TGTGCCAGCAGTCCCGTGGTCTTGAGCTCCTACGAGCAGTACTTC
16,TRBV11-2,-,-,TRBJ2-6,CASSLGSGSGANVLTF,TGTGCCAGCAGCTTAGGGTCGGGCTCTGGGGCCAACGTCCTGACTTTC
15,TRBV5-1,-,-,TRBJ1-1,CASSTSLGLNTEAFF,TGCGCCAGCAGCACTTCACTGGGCTTGAACACTGAAGCTTTCTTT
16,TRBV4-3,-,-,TRBJ2-7,CASSQEVGAPLYEQYF,TGCGCCAGCAGCCAAGAAGTGGGAGCCCCCCTCTACGAGCAGTACTTC
16,TRBV27,-,TRBD2,TRBJ2-7,CASSLKASGIGHEQYF,TGTGCCAGCAGTTTAAAAGCTAGCGGGATAGGTCACGAGCAGTACTTC
15,TRBV7-9,-,-,TRBJ2-3,CASSPPSRRTDTQYF,TGTGCCAGCAGCCCCCCCAGCAGGCGTACAGATACGCAGTATTTT
15,TRBV19,-,-,TRBJ2-7,CASRTTRVRTYEQYF,TGTGCCAGTAGGACAACAAGGGTAAGAACCTACGAGCAGTACTTC
13,TRBV19,-,-,TRBJ1-2,CASRRFQGSGYTF,TGTGCCAGTAGAAGGTTTCAGGGAAGTGGCTACACCTTC
12,TRBV4-1,-,-,TRBJ2-3,CASSQDGYTQYF,TGCGCCAGCAGCCAAGATGGGTATACGCAGTATTTT
17,TRBV4-3,-,TRBD2,TRBJ2-1,CASSQEVAGGAYNEQFF,TGCGCCAGCAGCCAAGAGGTAGCGGGAGGGGCATACAATGAGCAGTTCTTC
12,TRBV10-2,-,-,TRBJ1-1,CASSHGSAEAFF,TGCGCCAGCAGTCACGGGAGTGCTGAAGCTTTCTTT
12,TRBV28,-,-,TRBJ1-5,CASSPGWQPQHF,TGTGCCAGCAGTCCCGGTTGGCAGCCCCAGCATTTT
13,TRBV6-1,-,-,TRBJ2-7,CASTDTLGYEQYF,TGTGCCAGCACGGACACACTCGGGTACGAGCAGTACTTC
13,TRBV7-9,once,-,TRBJ1-1,CASSLPLNTEAFF,TGTGCCAGCAGCTTGCCGTTGAACACTGAAGCTTTCTTT
17,TRBV6-1,-,TRBD2,TRBJ2-1,CASSEGLAGAFWNEQFF,TGTGCCAGCAGTGAGGGCCTAGCGGGAGCGTTTTGGAATGAGCAGTTCTTC
16,TRBV27,-,-,TRBJ2-5,CASSGGQPLVLETQYF,TGTGCCAGCAGTGGAGGACAGCCGTTAGTTTTAGAGACCCAGTACTTC
12,TRBV9,-,-,TRBJ2-2,CASSVGSGELFF,TGTGCCAGCAGCGTGGGGTCCGGGGAGCTGTTTTTT
11,TRBV30,-,TRBD1,TRBJ1-2,CAYRGPQGYTF,TGTGCCTACAGGGGGCCTCAAGGCTACACCTTC
14,TRBV6-5,once,TRBD1,TRBJ2-2,CATSQGAITGELFF,TGTGCCACCTCACAGGGGGCTATAACCGGGGAGCTGTTTTTT